This T cell receptor (beta chain) was identified during a study of blood T cell repertoires in COVID-19 (dated by TCRdb to the early 2020s). Describing the broader study: The collaborator samples originated in the United States, Italy and Spain and spanned the acute and convalescent phases of COVID-19. The prospective study material was composed of cDNA or gDNA derived from T cells, B-cell-depleted T cells, or PBMCs. Subjects who had been exposed to COVID-19, were actively infected with it, or had recovered from it provided the deeply sampled blood TCRbeta repertoires that made up the dataset. The repertoires were released in a freely available public database meant as a resource for research on the immune response to SARS-CoV-2. The samples were drawn from the first 160 participants of the ongoing ImmuneRACE study and from 1,254 subjects provided by 6 global collaborators. Sample metadata almost always included a de-identified subject ID, COVID-19 status, age in years and sex. Where available, HLA class I and class II types were taken from metadata supplied by the sample provider and were not determined by assay-based typing.

Each collaborating institution followed its own protocols to collect whole blood in K2EDTA tubes. Collaborator samples were shipped for TCRbeta analysis as frozen whole blood, isolated PBMCs, or DNA extracted from either sample type. TCRbeta CDR3 regions were amplified from genomic DNA by means of the immunoSEQ Assay, a bias-controlled multiplex PCR. As for the original processing: The number of nucleated cells in each sample was estimated from the amplification of reference gene primers within the assay. Sequence reads were collapsed and filtered to measure the absolute abundance of every unique TCRbeta CDR3 rearrangement. Productive Simpson clonality was computed per sample as the square root of Simpson's diversity index over productive rearrangements. TCRdb limited this immuneACCESS table to in-frame rearrangements with V and J called. A share of clones is missing; checked studies link under half to unresolved V genes, and the rest is unexplained. V, J and clone size are taken as reported in that table, and D and trimming were inferred from the DNA itself. For this sample there are more than 95,000 clones; around four fifths appear just once. The biggest ten clones account for 25% of the sample.

V ends up 6 bases short and J 11 bases short, with an unmatched junction base count of 14. Reading from cysteine to phenylalanine, the CDR3 counts 17 amino acids. CDR3 DNA is the only sequence kept; it has 51 bases, read in frame from the first base. CDR1 and CDR2 are drawn from the germline V gene (reference sequence): LNHDA, SQIVND. Results the study describes overall, beyond this receptor: How much clinical and demographic metadata was included differed by source and by participant, and the metadata was provided uncurated.

The table lists this clone with a count of one. Its antigen has not been determined. Per-nucleotide qualities are absent, and no much larger clonotype sits a single base away. This receptor was identified in a human donor in a cohort sampled during active COVID-19. Sequences were obtained from peripheral blood. The chain is encoded by TRBV19 joined to TRBJ1-6; the junction holds 12 bases that match TRBD1. The DNA sequence follows: TGTGCCAGTAGCCTCACCGGGACAGGGGGCGTTAAGACACCCCTCCACTTT. It codes for CASSLTGTGGVKTPLHF.